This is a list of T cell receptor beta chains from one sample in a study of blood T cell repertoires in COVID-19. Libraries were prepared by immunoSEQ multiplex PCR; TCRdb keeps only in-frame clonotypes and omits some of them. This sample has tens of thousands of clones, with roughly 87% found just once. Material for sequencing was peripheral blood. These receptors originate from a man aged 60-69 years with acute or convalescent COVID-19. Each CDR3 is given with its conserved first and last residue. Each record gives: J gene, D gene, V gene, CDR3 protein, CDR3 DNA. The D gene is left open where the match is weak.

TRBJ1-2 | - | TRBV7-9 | CASSLKAVSYGYTF | TGTGCCAGCAGCTTAAAAGCGGTATCCTATGGCTACACCTTC
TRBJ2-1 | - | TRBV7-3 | CASSLRAARGAHNEQFF | TGTGCCAGCAGCTTAAGGGCCGCCAGGGGGGCGCACAATGAGCAGTTCTTC
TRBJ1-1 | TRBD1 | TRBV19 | CASSRQGFMEDTEAFF | TGTGCCAGTAGCCGACAGGGATTTATGGAGGACACTGAAGCTTTCTTT
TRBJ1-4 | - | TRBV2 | CASSTRVLNEKLFF | TGTGCCAGCAGTACACGGGTGCTTAATGAAAAACTGTTTTTT
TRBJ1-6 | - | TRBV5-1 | CASSLTTSKGSPLHF | TGCGCCAGCAGCTTGACGACCTCAAAGGGGTCACCCCTCCACTTT
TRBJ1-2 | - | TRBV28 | CAYGGGLGYTF | TGTGCCTATGGGGGGGGCCTTGGCTACACCTTC
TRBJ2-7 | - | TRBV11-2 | CASSLLAYEQYF | TGTGCCAGCAGCTTACTAGCCTACGAGCAGTACTTC
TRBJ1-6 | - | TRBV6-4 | CASSQEGGSYNSPLHF | TGTGCCAGCAGTCAGGAAGGGGGAAGCTATAATTCACCCCTCCACTTT
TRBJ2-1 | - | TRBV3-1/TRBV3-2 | CASSLLLSYNEQFF | TGTGCCAGCAGCCTACTTCTTTCCTACAATGAGCAGTTCTTC
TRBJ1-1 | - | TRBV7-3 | CASSFSMNTEAFF | TGTGCCAGCAGCTTCAGTATGAACACTGAAGCTTTCTTT
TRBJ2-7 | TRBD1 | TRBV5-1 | CASSLGPRDRAYEQYF | TGCGCCAGCAGCTTGGGGCCCCGGGACAGGGCATACGAGCAGTACTTC
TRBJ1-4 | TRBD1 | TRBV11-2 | CASSQGQASEKLFF | TGTGCCAGCAGCCAGGGACAGGCTAGTGAAAAACTGTTTTTT
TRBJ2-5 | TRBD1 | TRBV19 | CASGMDRGNQETQYF | TGTGCCAGCGGAATGGACAGGGGAAACCAAGAGACCCAGTACTTC
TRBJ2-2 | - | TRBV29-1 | CSVLTGANTGELFF | TGCAGCGTCCTGACAGGAGCCAACACCGGGGAGCTGTTTTTT
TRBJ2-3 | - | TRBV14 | CASSQVGQKTDTQYF | TGTGCCAGCAGCCAAGTGGGGCAGAAGACAGATACGCAGTATTTT